This T cell receptor (beta chain) was recovered during a study of T-cell memory formation after mild COVID-19. This CDR3 is built from 15 residues. Trimming removed 1 base from V and 6 bases from J, with 13 bases in between. Looked up from germline, CDR1 is SGHVS and CDR2 is FNYEAQ. Using constant-segment primers, 5'RACE produced TCR alpha and TCR beta cDNA libraries carrying sample barcodes and UMIs. Each CDR3 protein gets one entry after TCRdb re-called the 5' RACE reads with MiXCR. The sample yields hundreds of thousands of distinct CDR3 sequences, about 20% seen once. The J gene is TRBJ1-5, the V gene TRBV7-6; D might be TRBD1 (6 bases). This receptor was obtained from an adult woman who had mild COVID-19 (a few samples of this study predate the infection). Cell type and time point are not known. Sequencing was performed on PBMCs or a T cell subset sorted from them (not recorded which). The CDR3 coding sequence is TGTGCCAGCAGCTTAGGGCAGGGGAGTACTCAGCCCCAGCATTTT. As protein: CASSLGQGSTQPQHF.